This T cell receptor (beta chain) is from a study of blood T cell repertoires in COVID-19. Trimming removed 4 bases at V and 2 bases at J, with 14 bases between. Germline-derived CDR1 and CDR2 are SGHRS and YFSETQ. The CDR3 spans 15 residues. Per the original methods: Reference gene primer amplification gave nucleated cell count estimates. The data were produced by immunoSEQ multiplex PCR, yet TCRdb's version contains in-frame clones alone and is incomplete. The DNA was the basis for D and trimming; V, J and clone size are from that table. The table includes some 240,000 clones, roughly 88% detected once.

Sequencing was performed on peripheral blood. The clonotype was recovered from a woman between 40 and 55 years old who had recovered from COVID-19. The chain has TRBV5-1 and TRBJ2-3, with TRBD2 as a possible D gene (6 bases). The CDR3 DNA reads TGCGCCAGCAGCCCACCCGGGGGTTTCACAGATACGCAGTATTTT. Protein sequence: CASSPPGGFTDTQYF.